The present T cell receptor beta chain was sequenced within a study of cytotoxic CD8 clonotypes in ibrutinib-treated CLL. The overall study: In all, roughly 11 patients were relapsed/refractory, roughly 15 were treatment-naive and 17 were IGHV unmutated. Study-level findings and limits: At baseline, clonality was higher than in age-matched healthy donors and correlated with CD8+ counts.

Cryopreserved PBMCs supplied about 2 micrograms of genomic DNA for TCR beta libraries. As concerns this clone: No antigen is known for it.

Produced via immunoSEQ multiplex PCR; TCRdb's table is partial and in-frame only. Here the sample spans roughly 180,000 clones, approximately 80% being singletons. The CDR3 sequence is 14 residues long. The V end lost 5 bases, the J end lost 1 base, and 11 bases lay between the germline ends. Per germline, CDR1 SEHNR and CDR2 FQNEAQ (reference sequence). This TCR was sampled from a human donor with chronic lymphocytic leukemia. The chain employs TRBV7-9 and TRBJ1-2; D remains unclear. This sample comprised PBMCs, obtained after 24 months of ibrutinib treatment. CDR3 DNA: TGTGCCAGCAGCCCCTGGGCATTTAACTATGGCTACACCTTC. The encoded protein is CASSPWAFNYGYTF.